Listed below are T cell receptor beta chains from one sample, sequenced in a study of cytomegalovirus exposure and HLA in healthy donors. The assay was immunoSEQ multiplex PCR, and TCRdb's table has in-frame clones only and misses some. The sample includes about 190,000 clones, 84% of them seen just once. Specimen: PBMCs. These receptors originate from a boy between 10 and 17 years old in good health and CMV-seronegative. The CDR3 runs from the conserved cysteine through the conserved F or W. D genes are given only for firm matches. Size is omitted from some rows. Given values are once, few, many or a class for expanded clones.

>TRBJ2-7|TRBV10-3|-|-
CAISESTSGLYEQYF
TGTGCCATCAGTGAGTCGACCAGCGGGCTATACGAGCAGTACTTC
>TRBJ2-7|TRBV23-1|-|-
CASSHQPNSTYEQYF
TGCGCCAGCAGTCACCAACCCAACAGTACCTACGAGCAGTACTTC
>TRBJ2-2|TRBV27|-|TRBD1
CASSMDRGLGTGELFF
TGTGCCAGCAGTATGGACAGGGGGCTAGGCACCGGGGAGCTGTTTTTT
>TRBJ1-5|TRBV5-1|-|-
CASSPGLMNQPQHF
TGCGCCAGCAGCCCGGGACTGATGAATCAGCCCCAGCATTTT
>TRBJ1-6|TRBV6-1|-|-
CASSEEVRTAFSYNSPLHF
TGTGCCAGCAGTGAAGAGGTCCGGACAGCGTTCTCCTATAATTCACCCCTCCACTTT
>TRBJ1-3|TRBV9|-|-
CASSVGRVGNTIYF
TGTGCCAGCAGCGTAGGCAGGGTTGGAAACACCATATATTTT
>TRBJ2-3|TRBV7-3|once|-
CASSLWVPEGQGLTDTQYF
TGTGCCAGCAGCCTCTGGGTCCCCGAAGGCCAGGGCTTAACAGATACGCAGTATTTT
>TRBJ1-4|TRBV7-9|-|-
CASRLARGVKKGEKLFF
TGTGCCAGCAGGTTAGCCAGGGGCGTAAAGAAAGGTGAAAAACTGTTTTTT
>TRBJ2-7|TRBV29-1|once|-
CSVAPTGTTASEQYF
TGCAGCGTTGCTCCTACCGGGACAACGGCGAGCGAGCAGTACTTC
>TRBJ1-2|TRBV27|-|-
CASSSVTRTDQIFYGYTF
TGTGCCAGCAGTTCAGTAACCCGGACAGACCAAATATTCTATGGCTACACCTTC
>TRBJ1-1|TRBV2|-|-
CASSAAGRMLEAFF
TGTGCCAGCAGTGCGGCGGGAAGGATGCTCGAAGCTTTCTTT
>TRBJ1-2|TRBV3-1/TRBV3-2|-|-
CASSPPLTF
TGTGCCAGCAGCCCTCCCCTCACCTTC
>TRBJ2-2|TRBV5-1|-|TRBD1
CASSPGGQGGTGELFF
TGCGCCAGCAGCCCCGGTGGACAGGGTGGCACCGGGGAGCTGTTTTTT
>TRBJ1-6|TRBV30|once|TRBD1
CACQFQGAIDSPLHF
TGTGCCTGTCAGTTTCAGGGGGCGATCGATTCACCCCTCCACTTT
>TRBJ1-5|TRBV30|-|-
CAWSVGGSNQPQHF
TGTGCCTGGAGTGTGGGAGGTAGCAATCAGCCCCAGCATTTT
>TRBJ2-2|TRBV29-1|few|-
CSVEPQGTGGELFF
TGCAGCGTTGAACCACAGGGAACGGGCGGGGAGCTGTTTTTT
>TRBJ2-3|TRBV11-1|-|-
CASSFGLTDTQYF
TGTGCCAGCAGCTTTGGCCTCACAGATACGCAGTATTTT
>TRBJ2-5|TRBV27|-|-
CASSLTVSQETQYF
TGTGCCAGCAGCCTGACAGTATCCCAAGAGACCCAGTACTTC
>TRBJ2-7|TRBV7-9|once|TRBD2
CSGGGRSYEQYF
TGTTCCGGGGGGGGCAGATCCTACGAGCAGTACTTC
>TRBJ1-4|TRBV28|-|-
CASSSEPGGEKLFF
TGTGCCAGCAGTTCGGAACCGGGTGGGGAAAAACTGTTTTTT
>TRBJ2-5|TRBV7-6|once|-
CASSLAQGKTQYF
TGTGCCAGCAGCTTAGCGCAGGGGAAGACCCAGTACTTC
>TRBJ1-5|TRBV6-4|few|-
CASSEGDYSNQPQHF
TGTGCCAGCAGTGAAGGGGACTATAGCAATCAGCCCCAGCATTTT
>TRBJ2-1|TRBV27|-|TRBD1
CASRDRDRGSREQFF
TGTGCCAGCAGGGACCGGGACAGGGGGAGTAGGGAGCAGTTCTTC